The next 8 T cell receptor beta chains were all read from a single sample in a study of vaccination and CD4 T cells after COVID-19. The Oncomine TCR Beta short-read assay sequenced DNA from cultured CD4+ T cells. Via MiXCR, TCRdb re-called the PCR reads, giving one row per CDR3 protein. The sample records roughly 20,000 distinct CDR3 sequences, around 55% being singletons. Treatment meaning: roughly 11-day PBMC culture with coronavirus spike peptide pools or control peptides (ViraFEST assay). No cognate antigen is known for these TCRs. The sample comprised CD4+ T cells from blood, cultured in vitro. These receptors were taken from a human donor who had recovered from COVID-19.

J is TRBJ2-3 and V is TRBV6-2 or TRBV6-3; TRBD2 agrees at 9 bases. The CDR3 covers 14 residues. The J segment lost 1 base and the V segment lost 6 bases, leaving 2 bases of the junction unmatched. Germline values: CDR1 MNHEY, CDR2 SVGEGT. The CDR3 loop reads CASRERGGTDTQYF. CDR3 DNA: TGTGCCAGCAGGGAGCGGGGGGGCACAGATACGCAGTATTTT.

In nucleotides, the CDR3 is TGCAGTGCTAGAGCCAGGAACCAAGACACCGGGGAGCTGTTTTTT. Its translation: CSARARNQDTGELFF. This sequence joins TRBV20-1 and TRBJ2-2; no firm D call. Trimming removed 1 base from V and 3 bases from J, with 12 bases in between. CDR1 is DFQATT and CDR2 is SNEGSKA in the germline V gene (reference sequence). CDR3 length equals 15 residues.

The CDR3 region has the DNA TGTGCTAGTGGTCTCTCGACCGGAGGCCAGTTCTTC. Its translation: CASGLSTGGQFF. The chain recombines TRBV12-5 with TRBJ2-1, with D perhaps TRBD2 (5 bases). The germline V and J ends were trimmed by 5 bases and 13 bases, with 15 bases remaining between them. CDR3 size: 12 residues. Germline assignment: CDR1 LGHNT and CDR2 FRNRAP.

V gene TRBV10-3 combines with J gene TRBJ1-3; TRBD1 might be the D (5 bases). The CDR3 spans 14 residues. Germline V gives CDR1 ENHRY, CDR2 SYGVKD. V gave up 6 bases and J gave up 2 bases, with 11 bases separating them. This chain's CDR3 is CAIRWGGPGNTIYF. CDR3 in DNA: TGTGCCATCAGGTGGGGGGGACCTGGAAACACCATATATTTT.

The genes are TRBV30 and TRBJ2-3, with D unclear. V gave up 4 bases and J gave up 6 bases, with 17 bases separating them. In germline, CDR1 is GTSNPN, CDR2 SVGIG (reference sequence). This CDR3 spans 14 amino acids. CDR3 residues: CAWIGDTVWDTQYF. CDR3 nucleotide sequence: TGTGCCTGGATCGGCGACACGGTCTGGGATACGCAGTATTTT.

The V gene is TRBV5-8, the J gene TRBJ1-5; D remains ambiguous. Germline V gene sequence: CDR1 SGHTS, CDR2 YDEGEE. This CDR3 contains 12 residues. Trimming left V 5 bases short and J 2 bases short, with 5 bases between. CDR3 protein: CASRFGNQPQHF. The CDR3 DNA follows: TGTGCCAGCAGATTTGGCAATCAGCCCCAGCATTTT. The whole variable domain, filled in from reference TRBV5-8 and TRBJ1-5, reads EAGVTQSPTHLIKTRGQQATLRCSPISGHTSVYWYQQALGLGLQFLLWYDEGEERNRGNFPPRFSGRQFPNYSSELNVNALELEDSALYLCASRFGNQPQHFGDGTRLSIL.

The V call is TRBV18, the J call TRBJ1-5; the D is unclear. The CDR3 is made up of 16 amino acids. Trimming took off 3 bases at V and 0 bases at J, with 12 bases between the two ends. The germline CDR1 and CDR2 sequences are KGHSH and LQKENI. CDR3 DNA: TGTGCCAGCTCACCCATGACACAGAATAGCAATCAGCCCCAGCATTTT. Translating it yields CASSPMTQNSNQPQHF.

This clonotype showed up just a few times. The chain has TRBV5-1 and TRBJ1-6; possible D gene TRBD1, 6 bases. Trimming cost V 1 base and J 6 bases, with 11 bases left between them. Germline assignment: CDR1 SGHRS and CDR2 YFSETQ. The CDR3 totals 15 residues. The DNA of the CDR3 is TGCGCCAGCAGCTTGTTGGGGGGCCTTAATTCACCCCTCCACTTT. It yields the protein CASSLLGGLNSPLHF.